The table lists the clone carrying this T cell receptor beta chain with many counts. Its antigen is still unknown. The record originates from a study of Graves' ophthalmopathy and Graves' hyperthyroidism. Regarding the study as a whole: Most thyroid clonotypes with frequency above 0.001 were detected in blood too.

CDR3 regions of TCR beta were amplified from RNA transcripts. The first round was an RT-PCR with HTBI primers, and the second round was a multiplex PCR. TCRdb re-called the multiplex PCR reads through MiXCR, storing one row per CDR3 protein. The table has about 620,000 distinct CDR3 sequences, 20% to 25% seen once; the top ten hold 7.1%. Losses at the gene ends were 5 bases for V and 5 bases for J; bases not matched to a gene: 7. The CDR3 consists of 14 residues. Germline CDR1 is MDHEN and CDR2 is SYDVKM. The clonotype was recovered from a woman under 30 with stable Graves' hyperthyroidism. Some clones in this sample may be carry-over from other donors' samples. The gene calls are TRBV28 and TRBJ2-5, with TRBD1 matching 8 bases. Sample: peripheral blood. The CDR3: CASSPPGGWETQYF. The DNA for the CDR3 is TGTGCCAGCAGTCCTCCAGGGGGCTGGGAGACCCAGTACTTC.